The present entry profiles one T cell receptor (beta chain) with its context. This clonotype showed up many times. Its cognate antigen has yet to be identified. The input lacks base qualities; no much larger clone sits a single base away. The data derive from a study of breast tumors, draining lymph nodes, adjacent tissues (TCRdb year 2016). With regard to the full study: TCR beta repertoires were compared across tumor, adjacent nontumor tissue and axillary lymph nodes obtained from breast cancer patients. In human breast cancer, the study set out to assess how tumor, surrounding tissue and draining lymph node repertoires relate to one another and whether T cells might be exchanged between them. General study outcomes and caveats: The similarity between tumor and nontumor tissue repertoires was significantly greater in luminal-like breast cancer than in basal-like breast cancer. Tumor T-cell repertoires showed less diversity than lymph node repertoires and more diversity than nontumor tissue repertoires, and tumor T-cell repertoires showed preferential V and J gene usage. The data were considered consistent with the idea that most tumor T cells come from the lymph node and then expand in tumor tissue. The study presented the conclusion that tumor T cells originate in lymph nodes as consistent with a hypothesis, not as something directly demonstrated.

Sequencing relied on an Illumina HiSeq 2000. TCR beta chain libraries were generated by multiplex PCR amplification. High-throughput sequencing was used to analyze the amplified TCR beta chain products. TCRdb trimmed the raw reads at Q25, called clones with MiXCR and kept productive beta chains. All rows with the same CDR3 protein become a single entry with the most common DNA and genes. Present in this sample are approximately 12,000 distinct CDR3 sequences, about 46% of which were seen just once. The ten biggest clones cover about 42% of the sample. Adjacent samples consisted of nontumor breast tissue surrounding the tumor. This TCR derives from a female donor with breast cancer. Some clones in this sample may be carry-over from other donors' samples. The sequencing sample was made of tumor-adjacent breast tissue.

The nucleotide sequence is given as TGTGCCAGCAGCCAAGATAATTTTGCGGGAGAGGGAGGCACAGATACGCAGTATTTT. This is translated as CASSQDNFAGEGGTDTQYF. Recombination joined TRBV4-2 with TRBJ2-3; the central 7 bases match TRBD2. CDR1 and CDR2 are drawn from the germline V gene: LGHNA, YNFKEQ. Trimming removed 0 bases from V and 1 base from J; the gene matches leave 13 bases unexplained. The CDR3 goes from the cysteine to the phenylalanine over 19 residues. This entry keeps only the CDR3 DNA: 57 bases, framed from base 1.